The 8 T cell receptor beta chains presented below share a single source sample, sequenced in a study of T cell responses to AZD1222 COVID-19 vaccine. Using immunoSEQ multiplex PCR, the repertoire was profiled, and TCRdb retains in-frame clones only, with some absent. The sample shows 120,000 or so clones, about 90% of them seen only once. The sequencing here drew on peripheral blood, taken on day 0 of AZD1222 vaccination. The receptors originated from an adult in good health.

The rearrangement joins TRBV5-4 to TRBJ2-5; 14 nucleotides agree with TRBD2. The CDR3 has 16 residues. The germline V gene has CDR1 SGHNT and CDR2 YYREEE (reference sequence). The ends lost 4 bases at V and 4 bases at J; junction bases unmatched: 6. In nucleotides, the CDR3 is TGTGCCAGCAGCCCGACTAGCGGGAGGGCCGGAGAGACCCAGTACTTC. It yields the protein CASSPTSGRAGETQYF.

This sequence joins TRBV23-1 and TRBJ1-4; D call uncertain. TRBV23-1 counts as an open reading frame of uncertain function. There are 16 residues in the CDR3. V dropped 0 bases and J dropped 4 bases, with 12 bases sitting between them. CDR3 DNA: TGCGCCAGCAGTCAATCGATCCAGGCAATTAATGAAAAACTGTTTTTT. It translates to CASSQSIQAINEKLFF.

This rearrangement joins TRBV5-5 to TRBJ1-1; a possible D gene is TRBD1 (6 bases). CDR1 is SGHKS, CDR2 YYEKEE, per germline (reference sequence). CDR3 length: 12 residues. The V end was cut by 5 bases, the J end by 6 bases, with 11 bases between. CDR3 DNA sequence: TGTGCCAGCAGGACGGGGGGCCCTGAAGCTTTCTTT. Residues: CASRTGGPEAFF. The complete variable domain, with remaining parts taken from reference TRBV5-5 and TRBJ1-1, reads DAGVTQSPTHLIKTRGQQVTLRCSPISGHKSVSWYQQVLGQGPQFIFQYYEKEERGRGNFPDRFSARQFPNYSSELNVNALLLGDSALYLCASRTGGPEAFFGQGTRLTVV.

The rearrangement uses TRBV5-6 and TRBJ1-5; D gene unclear. The CDR3 sequence is 12 residues long. Trimming shortened V by 4 bases and J by 4 bases, and 6 bases separated the two germline ends. Looked up from germline, CDR1 is SGHDT and CDR2 is YYEEEE. CDR3 region: CASSSINQPQHF. The CDR3 nucleotides read TGTGCCAGCAGCAGCATAAATCAGCCCCAGCATTTT.

V is TRBV6-2 or TRBV6-3 and J is TRBJ1-3; a possible D gene is TRBD1 (6 bases). With 5 bases removed from V and 0 bases from J, the gap between germline ends came to 14 bases. This CDR3 spans 16 amino acids. Germline V gene sequence: CDR1 MNHEY, CDR2 SVGEGT. CDR3 region: CASSPSTGVSGNTIYF. In nucleotides, the CDR3 is TGTGCCAGCAGTCCGTCGACAGGCGTCTCTGGAAACACCATATATTTT.

The J gene is TRBJ2-7, the V gene TRBV11-2, with 9 bases that match TRBD1. J gave up 6 bases and V 2 bases, and 8 bases lay outside the gene matches. The CDR3 has 15 amino acids. CDR1 and CDR2 from the germline V gene are SGHAT and FQNNGV. The CDR3 DNA sequence: TGTGCCAGCAGCTTACCGACAGGGGGAAGGAGCGAGCAGTACTTC. Amino acids: CASSLPTGGRSEQYF.

The chain has TRBV19 and TRBJ1-4; 10 nucleotides agree with TRBD1. Germline values: CDR1 LNHDA, CDR2 SQIVND (reference sequence). The length of the CDR3 is 14 residues. The V segment lost 8 bases and the J segment 8 bases; nucleotides outside the gene matches: 8. Here the CDR3 DNA reads TGTGCCAGTGGCCAAGACAGGGGGCTCGAAAAACTGTTTTTT. Residues: CASGQDRGLEKLFF.

This chain connects TRBV5-6 to TRBJ2-5; 8 nucleotides match TRBD2. Germline CDR1 SGHDT, CDR2 YYEEEE. The CDR3 contains 16 residues. V lost 1 base to trimming and J lost 5 bases; unmatched junction nucleotides: 10. The CDR3 loop is CASSLSGTSAYETQYF. The DNA of the CDR3 is TGTGCCAGCAGCTTGTCCGGGACTAGTGCTTACGAGACCCAGTACTTC.